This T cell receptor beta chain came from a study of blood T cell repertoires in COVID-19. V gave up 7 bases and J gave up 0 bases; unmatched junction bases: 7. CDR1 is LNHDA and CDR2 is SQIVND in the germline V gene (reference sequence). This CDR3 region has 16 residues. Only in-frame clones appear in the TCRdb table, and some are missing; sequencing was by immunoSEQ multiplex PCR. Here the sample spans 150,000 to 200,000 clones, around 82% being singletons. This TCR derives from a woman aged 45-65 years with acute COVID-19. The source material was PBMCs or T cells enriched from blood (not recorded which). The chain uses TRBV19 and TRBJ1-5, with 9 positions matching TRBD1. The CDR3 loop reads CASIGDRAYSNQPQHF. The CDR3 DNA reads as TGTGCCAGTATTGGGGACAGGGCCTATAGCAATCAGCCCCAGCATTTT.